This TCR beta chain is drawn from a study of cytomegalovirus exposure and HLA in healthy donors. Turning to this clone: Its matching antigen is unknown.

Researchers ran the PCR with 60 Vbeta and 13 Jbeta primers. Clones were read by immunoSEQ multiplex PCR, and TCRdb kept only the in-frame ones, dropping some. This sample contains 180,000 or so clones. Broader study findings: Follow-up analysis seemed to connect common viral pathogens with several of the most significant clusters identified. As was reported, the HLA-A and HLA-B alleles of most subjects were accurately predicted from TCR beta sequences.

The source of this sequence is a boy younger than 18 in good health and CMV-seronegative. Sequencing used PBMCs.

The CDR3 DNA reads as TGTGCCAGCAGTTTAAGGGGGGGGCTAACGAACACCGGGGAGCTGTTTTTT. This encodes CASSLRGGLTNTGELFF. V usage is TRBV7-8 and J usage is TRBJ2-2, with a weak D call TRBD2 (7 bases). V shed 6 bases and J shed 0 bases, with 17 bases lying between them. This CDR3 has 17 residues. Germline-derived CDR1 and CDR2 are SGHVS and FQNEAQ.